Sequencing of this T cell receptor (beta chain) was carried out in a study of beta chain features in type 1 diabetes. Overall study results and limits: PCR might favor shorter templates, equally in patients and controls. In type 1 diabetes patients, VDJ junctions had fewer insertions; deletions at these junctions were more frequent. A closer apparent resemblance between naive, central memory and Treg TCRB repertoires was seen in patients than in healthy donors.

Expressed TCRB transcripts were sequenced after all isolated RNA was converted to cDNA. The table came from immunoSEQ multiplex PCR; TCRdb's copy has only in-frame clones and leaves some out. The table shows approximately 170,000 clones, with 7.5% to 10% occurring only once. A CD45RO/CCR7/CD25/CD127/CD95/CD27 panel sorted naive, central memory, regulatory and stem cell-like memory CD4+ cells. As for this clone: Its specificity is unknown.

Between the trimmed V and J ends, which lost 2 bases and 0 bases, there was a span of 5 bases. Looked up from germline, CDR1 is SNHLY and CDR2 is FYNNEI. The CDR3 has 14 residues. The sequenced sample consisted of central memory CD4+ T cells from blood. The chain combines TRBV2 with TRBJ1-3; no reliable D call. The TCR comes from a woman aged 18-29 years in good health. This CDR3 is CASSESSSGNTIYF. For the CDR3, the DNA is TGTGCCAGCAGTGAATCGTCCTCTGGAAACACCATATATTTT.